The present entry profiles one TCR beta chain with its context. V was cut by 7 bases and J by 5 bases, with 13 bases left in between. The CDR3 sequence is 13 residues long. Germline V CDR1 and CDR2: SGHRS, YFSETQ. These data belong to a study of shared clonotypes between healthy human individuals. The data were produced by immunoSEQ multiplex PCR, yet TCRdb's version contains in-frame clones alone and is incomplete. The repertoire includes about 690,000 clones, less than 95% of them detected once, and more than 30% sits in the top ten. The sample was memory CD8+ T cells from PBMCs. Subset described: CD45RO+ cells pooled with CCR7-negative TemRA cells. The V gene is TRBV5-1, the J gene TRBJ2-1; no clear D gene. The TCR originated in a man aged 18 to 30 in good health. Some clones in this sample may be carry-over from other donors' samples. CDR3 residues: CASLPHPHNEQFF. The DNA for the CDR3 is TGCGCCAGCCTCCCACATCCGCACAATGAGCAGTTCTTC.